This T cell receptor (beta chain) was obtained from a study of Ad26.COV2.S vaccination and SARS-CoV-2 variants. Repertoires were generated with immunoSEQ multiplex PCR, while TCRdb's copy carries only in-frame clones and drops some. The sample includes 300,000 to 400,000 clones, roughly 94% of them seen just once. This CDR3 has 11 amino acids. V was trimmed by 6 bases and J by 14 bases, leaving 14 bases between them. From germline, CDR1 is MDHEN and CDR2 SYDVKM. The chain has TRBV28 and TRBJ2-1; possibly TRBD2 for D (6 bases). This TCR was sampled from a human donor who had recovered from COVID-19. The starting material was peripheral blood, obtained after recovery from COVID-19. CDR3 residues: CASSFVGGKFF. The CDR3 DNA sequence: TGTGCCAGCAGCTTTGTCGGGGGAAAGTTCTTC.